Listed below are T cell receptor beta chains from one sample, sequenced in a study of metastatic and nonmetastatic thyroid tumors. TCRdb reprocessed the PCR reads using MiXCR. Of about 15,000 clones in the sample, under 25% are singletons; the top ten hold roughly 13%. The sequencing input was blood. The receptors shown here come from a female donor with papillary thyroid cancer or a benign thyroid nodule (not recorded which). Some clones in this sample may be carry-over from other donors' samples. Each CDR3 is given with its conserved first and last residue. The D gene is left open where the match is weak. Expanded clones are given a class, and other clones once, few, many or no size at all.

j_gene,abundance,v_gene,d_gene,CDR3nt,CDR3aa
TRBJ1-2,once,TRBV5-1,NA,TGCGCCAGCAGCTTAAGACCCGAGGTCTATGGCTACACCTTC,CASSLRPEVYGYTF
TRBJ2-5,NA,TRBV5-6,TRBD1,TGTGCCAGCAGCTTGGCCCAGACAGGGGACTGGGAGACCCAGTACTTC,CASSLAQTGDWETQYF
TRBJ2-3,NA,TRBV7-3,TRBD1,TGTGCCAGCAGCCGAGCCGGGACAGGGGGCGCAGATACGCAGTATTTT,CASSRAGTGGADTQYF
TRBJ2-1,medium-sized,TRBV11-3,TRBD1,TGTGCCAGCAGCTTCCAACGGGGACAGGGATACAATGAGCAGTTCTTC,CASSFQRGQGYNEQFF
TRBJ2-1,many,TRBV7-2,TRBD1,TGTGCCAGCAGTCGAAAAGGTGGACAGGACGTATCGCGCGCCGATGAGCAGTTCTTC,CASSRKGGQDVSRADEQFF
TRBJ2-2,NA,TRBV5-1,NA,TGCGCCAGCAGCTTGGGGGGTCCACTCGGCACCGGGGAGCTGTTTTTT,CASSLGGPLGTGELFF
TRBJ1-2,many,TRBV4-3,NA,TGCGCCAGCAGCCAAGAGAGGAACTATGGCTACACCTTC,CASSQERNYGYTF
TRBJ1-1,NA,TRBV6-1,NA,TGTGCCAGTCTACGCTGGGGGGAAACTGAAGCTTTCTTT,CASLRWGETEAFF
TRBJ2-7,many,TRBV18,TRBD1,TGTGCCAGCTCAGGTTCCGGGACAGGGGGATACGAGCAGTACTTC,CASSGSGTGGYEQYF
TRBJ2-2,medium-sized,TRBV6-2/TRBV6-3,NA,TGTGCCAGCAGGACGGGGGATTCGGCCGGGGAGCTGTTTTTT,CASRTGDSAGELFF
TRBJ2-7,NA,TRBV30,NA,TGTGCCTGGAGCACTAGTCCAACCTACGAGCAGTACTTC,CAWSTSPTYEQYF
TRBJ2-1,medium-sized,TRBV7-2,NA,TGTGCCAGCAGCATACAAAGCTCCTACAATGAGCAGTTCTTC,CASSIQSSYNEQFF
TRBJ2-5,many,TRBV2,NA,TGTGCCAGCAGTGAATCTGTTGATTGGGAAGAGACCCAGTACTTC,CASSESVDWEETQYF
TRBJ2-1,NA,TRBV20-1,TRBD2,TGCAGTGCAACGGGCCCGGGACTAGCAGAGCAGTTCTTC,CSATGPGLAEQFF
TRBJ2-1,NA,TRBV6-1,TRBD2,TGTGCCAGCAGTGACGGCGGGGGGGGATACAGTGAGCAGTTCTTC,CASSDGGGGYSEQFF
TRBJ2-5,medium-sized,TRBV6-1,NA,TGTGCCAGCATCAGAGGGGAGACCCAGTACTTC,CASIRGETQYF
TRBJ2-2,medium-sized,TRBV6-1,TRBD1,TGTGCCAGCAGTGAAAGAAGGGACAGGGCTTGGGGCGGGGAGCTGTTTTTT,CASSERRDRAWGGELFF
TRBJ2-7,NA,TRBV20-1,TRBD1,TGCAGTGCCGGAGGGACAGGGAGTGGCGAGCAGTACTTC,CSAGGTGSGEQYF
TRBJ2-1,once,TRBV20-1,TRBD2,TGCAGTGCTACTGCGGGAGACCTCGATGAGCAGTTCTTC,CSATAGDLDEQFF
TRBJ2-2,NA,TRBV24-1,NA,TGTGCCACCATGGGCGGGTTCTTGAACACCGGGGAGCTGTTTTTT,CATMGGFLNTGELFF
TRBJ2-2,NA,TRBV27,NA,TGTGCCAGCAGCTGGGGGACTCAAGGCGGGGAGCTGTTTTTT,CASSWGTQGGELFF
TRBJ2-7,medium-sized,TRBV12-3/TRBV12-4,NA,TGTGCCAGCAGTCCCCCTGATTTCTACGAGCAGTACTTC,CASSPPDFYEQYF
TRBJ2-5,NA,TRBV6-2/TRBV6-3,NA,TGTGCCAGCAGTTATGTGCAGGCAGGTCCCCAGTACTTC,CASSYVQAGPQYF
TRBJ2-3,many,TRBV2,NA,TGTGCCAGCAGTGAACTAGCAGTTGGTGGAGATACGCAGTATTTT,CASSELAVGGDTQYF
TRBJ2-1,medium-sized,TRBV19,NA,TGTGCCAGTAGCATCCCTCAGGGTGGAGAGCAGTTCTTC,CASSIPQGGEQFF
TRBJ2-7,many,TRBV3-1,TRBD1,TGTGCCAGCAGCCCCCATTCAGGACAGGGAAACTACGAGCAGTACTTC,CASSPHSGQGNYEQYF
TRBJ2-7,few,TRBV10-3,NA,TGCGCCGACGGACTGTCCCCCTACGAGCAGTACTTC,CADGLSPYEQYF
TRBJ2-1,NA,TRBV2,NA,TGTGCCAACAGTGTTTTCCACCGGGAGCAGTTCTTC,CANSVFHREQFF
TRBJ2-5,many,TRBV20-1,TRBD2,TGCAGTGTCCCCGGGACTAGCGGGAGGCTGGGAGAGACCCAGTACTTC,CSVPGTSGRLGETQYF
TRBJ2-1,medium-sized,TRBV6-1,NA,TGTGCCAGCAGAGGACATCAAAACAATGAGCAGTTCTTC,CASRGHQNNEQFF
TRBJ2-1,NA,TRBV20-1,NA,TGCAGTGCTAGGGCCCAAACAGAAACATCCCAGTTCTTC,CSARAQTETSQFF
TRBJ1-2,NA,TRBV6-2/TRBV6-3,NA,TGTGCCAGCAGTCGGGACGTTAACTATGGCTACACCTTC,CASSRDVNYGYTF
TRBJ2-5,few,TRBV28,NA,TGTGCCAGCAGTTCCGGAAAAGAGACCCAGTACTTC,CASSSGKETQYF
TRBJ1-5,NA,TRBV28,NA,TGTGCCAGCAGTTTACCCCCCGGAAAAGGAAGGTGGAGCAATCAGCCCCAGCATTTT,CASSLPPGKGRWSNQPQHF
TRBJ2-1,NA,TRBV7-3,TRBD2,TGTGCCAGCAGCTCCGGGACTAGCGATTTAAATGAGCAGTTCTTC,CASSSGTSDLNEQFF
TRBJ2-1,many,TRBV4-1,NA,TGCGCCAGCAGCCTTCTACGTGGCAATGAGCAGTTCTTC,CASSLLRGNEQFF
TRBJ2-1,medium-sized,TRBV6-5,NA,TGTGCCAGCAGTTACTGGAGACCTAGCTCCTACAATGAGCAGTTCTTC,CASSYWRPSSYNEQFF
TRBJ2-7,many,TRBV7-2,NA,TGTGCCAGCAGCTTTTTCTTGGGGTCCTCCTACGAGCAGTACTTC,CASSFFLGSSYEQYF
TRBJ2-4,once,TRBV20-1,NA,TGCAGTGCTAACCAGGCCGGAGACATTCAGTACTTC,CSANQAGDIQYF
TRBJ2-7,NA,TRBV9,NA,TGTGCCAGCAGCCAAGGTGCGGACATGGCCTACGAGCAGTACTTC,CASSQGADMAYEQYF
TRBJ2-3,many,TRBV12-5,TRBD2,TGTGCTAGTGGTTTGGGAGCGGGAGAAGGTGATGCGCAGTATTTT,CASGLGAGEGDAQYF
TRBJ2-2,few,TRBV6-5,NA,TGTGCCAGCAGTTACTCCCAGGGATACACCGGGGAGCTGTTTTTT,CASSYSQGYTGELFF
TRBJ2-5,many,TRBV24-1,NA,TGTGCCACCAGTGATCAAGACCAAGAGACCCAGTACTTC,CATSDQDQETQYF
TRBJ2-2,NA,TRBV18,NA,TGTGCCAGCTCGCCAAATGAGGGCCGGACCGGGGAGCTGTTTTTT,CASSPNEGRTGELFF
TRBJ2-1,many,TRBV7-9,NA,TGTGCCAGCACCCCTCGGGAGTCCTACAATGAGCAGTTCTTC,CASTPRESYNEQFF
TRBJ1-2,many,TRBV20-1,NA,TGCAGTGCTAGAGATCCAGGAGGCCCGGGTGGCTACACCTTC,CSARDPGGPGGYTF
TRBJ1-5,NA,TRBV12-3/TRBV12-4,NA,TGTGCCAGCAGTACCTTCTCAGGTAATAGCAATCAGCCCCAGCATTTT,CASSTFSGNSNQPQHF
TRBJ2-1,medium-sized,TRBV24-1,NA,TGTGCCACCGGTGGGCAGGGAAACAATGAGCAGTTCTTC,CATGGQGNNEQFF
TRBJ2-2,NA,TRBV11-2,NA,TGTGCCAGCAGCTTAGATTGGGAGCTAGCTGTCGGGGAGCTGTTTTTT,CASSLDWELAVGELFF
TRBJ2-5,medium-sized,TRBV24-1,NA,TGTGCCACCAGCGATGTAAATAGAGAGACCCAGTACTTC,CATSDVNRETQYF
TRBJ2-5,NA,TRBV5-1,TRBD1,TGCGCCAGCAGCACACGGACAGGTCAAGAGACCCAGTACTTC,CASSTRTGQETQYF
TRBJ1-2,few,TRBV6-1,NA,TGTGTCAGCAATGGGGCAGGGCCCTATGGCTACACCTTC,CVSNGAGPYGYTF
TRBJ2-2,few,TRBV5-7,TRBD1,TGTGCCAGCAGCCCCGGGACAGGGGACACCGGGGAGCTGTTTTTT,CASSPGTGDTGELFF
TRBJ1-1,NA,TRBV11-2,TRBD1,TGTGCCAGCAGTTGGGACAGCGCTGAAGCTTTCTTT,CASSWDSAEAFF
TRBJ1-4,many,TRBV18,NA,TGTGCCAGCTCACCTCCCAATACCCGGGATGAAAAACTGTTTTTT,CASSPPNTRDEKLFF